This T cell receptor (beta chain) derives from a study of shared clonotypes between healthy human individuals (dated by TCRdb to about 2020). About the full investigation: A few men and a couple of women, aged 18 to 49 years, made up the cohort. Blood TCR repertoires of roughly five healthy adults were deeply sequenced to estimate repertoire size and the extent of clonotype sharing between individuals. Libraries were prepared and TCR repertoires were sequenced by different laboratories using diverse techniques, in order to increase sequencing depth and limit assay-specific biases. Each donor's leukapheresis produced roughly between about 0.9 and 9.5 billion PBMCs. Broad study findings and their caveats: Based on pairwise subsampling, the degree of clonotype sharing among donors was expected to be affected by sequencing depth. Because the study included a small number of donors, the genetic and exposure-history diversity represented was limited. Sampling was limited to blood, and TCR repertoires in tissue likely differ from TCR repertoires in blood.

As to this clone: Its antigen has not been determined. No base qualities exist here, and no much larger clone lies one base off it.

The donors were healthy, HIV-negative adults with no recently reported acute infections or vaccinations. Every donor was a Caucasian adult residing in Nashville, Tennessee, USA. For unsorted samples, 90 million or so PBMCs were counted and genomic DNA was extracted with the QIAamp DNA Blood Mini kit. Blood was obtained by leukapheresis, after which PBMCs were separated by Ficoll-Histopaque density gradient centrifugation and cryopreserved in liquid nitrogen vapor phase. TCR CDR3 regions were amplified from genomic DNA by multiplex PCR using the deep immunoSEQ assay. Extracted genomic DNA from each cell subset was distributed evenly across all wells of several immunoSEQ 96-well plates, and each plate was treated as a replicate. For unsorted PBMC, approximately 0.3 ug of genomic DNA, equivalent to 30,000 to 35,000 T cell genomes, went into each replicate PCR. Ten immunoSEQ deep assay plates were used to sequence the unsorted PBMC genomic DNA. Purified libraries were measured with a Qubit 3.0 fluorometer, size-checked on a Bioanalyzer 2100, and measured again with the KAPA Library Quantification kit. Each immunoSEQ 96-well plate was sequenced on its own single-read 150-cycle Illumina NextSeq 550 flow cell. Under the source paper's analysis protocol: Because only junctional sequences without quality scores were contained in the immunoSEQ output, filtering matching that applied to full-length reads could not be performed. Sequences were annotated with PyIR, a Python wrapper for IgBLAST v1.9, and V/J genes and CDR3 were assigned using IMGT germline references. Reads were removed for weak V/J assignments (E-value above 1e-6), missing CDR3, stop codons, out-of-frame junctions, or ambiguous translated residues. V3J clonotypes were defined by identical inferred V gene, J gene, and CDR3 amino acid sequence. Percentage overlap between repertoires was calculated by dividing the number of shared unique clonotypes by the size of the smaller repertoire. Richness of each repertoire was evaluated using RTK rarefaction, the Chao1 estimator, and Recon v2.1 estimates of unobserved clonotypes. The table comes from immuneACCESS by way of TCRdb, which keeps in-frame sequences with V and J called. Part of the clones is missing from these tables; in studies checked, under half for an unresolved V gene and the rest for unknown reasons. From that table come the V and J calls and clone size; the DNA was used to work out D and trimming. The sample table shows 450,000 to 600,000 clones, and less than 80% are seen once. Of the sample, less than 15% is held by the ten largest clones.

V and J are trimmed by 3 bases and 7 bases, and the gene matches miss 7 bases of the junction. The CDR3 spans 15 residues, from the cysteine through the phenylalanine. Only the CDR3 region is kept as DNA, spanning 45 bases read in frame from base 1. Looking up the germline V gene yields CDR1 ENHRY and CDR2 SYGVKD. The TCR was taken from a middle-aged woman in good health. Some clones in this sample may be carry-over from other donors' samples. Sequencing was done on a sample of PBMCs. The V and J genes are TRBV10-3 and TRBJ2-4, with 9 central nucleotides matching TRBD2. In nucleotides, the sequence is TGTGCCATCAGTGAAGCGGGAGGAGATCTGAACATTCAGTACTTC. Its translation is CAISEAGGDLNIQYF.